One and the same sample provided the 14 T cell receptor beta chains below, sequenced in a study of cytomegalovirus exposure and HLA in healthy donors. PCR was performed using 60 Vbeta and 13 Jbeta primers. The data were produced by immunoSEQ multiplex PCR, yet TCRdb's version contains in-frame clones alone and is incomplete. The top ten hold about 4.3% of the sample, which has about 160,000 clones, 80% seen once. Sequenced sample: PBMCs. Every receptor here comes from a man under 40 in good health and CMV-seronegative.

This sequence joins TRBV11-2 and TRBJ1-2, with a tentative D call TRBD1 (5 bases). Trimming removed 2 bases at V and 0 bases at J, with 10 bases between. CDR3 length equals 15 residues. CDR1 SGHAT and CDR2 FQNNGV come from the germline V gene. Here the CDR3 DNA reads TGTGCCAGCAGCTTAAGTCGGGGGGCTAACTATGGCTACACCTTC. It yields the protein CASSLSRGANYGYTF.

CDR3 amino acids: CASSLMGQPKINTEAFF. CDR3 nucleotides: TGCGCCAGCAGCTTGATGGGACAGCCAAAAATCAACACTGAAGCTTTCTTT. V gene TRBV5-1 combines with J gene TRBJ1-1; 7 positions agree with TRBD1. The CDR3 is 17 residues long. The V and J ends lost 1 base and 2 bases, in that order; junction bases with no gene match: 11. Per germline, CDR1 SGHRS and CDR2 YFSETQ. Complete variable domain (other parts from reference TRBV5-1 and TRBJ1-1): KAGVTQTPRYLIKTRGQQVTLSCSPISGHRSVSWYQQTPGQGLQFLFEYFSETQRNKGNFPGRFSGRQFSNSRSEMNVSTLELGDSALYLCASSLMGQPKINTEAFFGQGTRLTVV.

This chain links TRBV4-2 with TRBJ1-5; TRBD1 matches 9 bases. After removal of 0 bases from V and 0 bases from J, the junction contained 6 bases not matched to a gene. Germline CDR1 LGHNA, CDR2 YNFKEQ. The CDR3 spans 18 residues. The CDR3 reads CASSQEADRGYSNQPQHF. The CDR3 coding sequence is TGTGCCAGCAGCCAAGAGGCCGACAGGGGGTATAGCAATCAGCCCCAGCATTTT.

The chain uses TRBV14 and TRBJ2-7; D might be TRBD1 (6 bases). The CDR3 is 14 amino acids. Germline V lookup: CDR1 SGHDN, CDR2 FVKESK. Trimming shortened V by 1 base and J by 1 base, and 8 bases separated the two germline ends. DNA for the CDR3: TGTGCCAGCAGCCAAGGGGACACGTCCTACGAGCAGTACTTC. Translation gives CASSQGDTSYEQYF. The variable domain in full, completed from reference TRBV14 and TRBJ2-7, reads EAGVTQFPSHSVIEKGQTVTLRCDPISGHDNLYWYRRVMGKEIKFLLHFVKESKQDESGMPNNRFLAERTGGTYSTLKVQPAELEDSGVYFCASSQGDTSYEQYFGPGTRLTVT.

This clone was observed a few times. This sequence joins TRBV11-2 and TRBJ2-7; 14 bases match TRBD2. Per the germline V gene, CDR1 is SGHAT and CDR2 is FQNNGV. CDR3 size: 15 residues. V lost 6 bases, J lost 1 base, and 2 bases stayed unmatched. The CDR3 is CASSGTSGSSYEQYF. CDR3 in DNA: TGTGCCAGCAGTGGGACTAGCGGGAGTTCCTACGAGCAGTACTTC. Combining the CDR3 with reference TRBV11-2 and TRBJ2-7 gives the whole variable domain EAGVAQSPRYKIIEKRQSVAFWCNPISGHATLYWYQQILGQGPKLLIQFQNNGVVDDSQLPKDRFSAERLKGVDSTLKIQPAKLEDSAVYLCASSGTSGSSYEQYFGPGTRLTVT.

The V call is TRBV6-1, the J call TRBJ1-2; 7 nucleotides line up with TRBD1. CDR1 is MNHNS and CDR2 is SASEGT in the germline V gene. This CDR3 region has 12 residues. V shed 5 bases and J 5 bases; nucleotides not matched to a gene: 2. The CDR3 sequence is CASSWTGYGYTF. CDR3 in DNA: TGTGCCAGCAGTTGGACAGGTTATGGCTACACCTTC.

The V and J genes are TRBV6-5 and TRBJ2-7; 7 bases map to TRBD1. With V trimmed by 6 bases and J by 7 bases, 15 bases remained unmatched. Germline CDR1 and CDR2: MNHEY and SVGAGI. CDR3 length: 15 residues. CDR3 amino acids: CASRLSSGQFFEQYF. In DNA, the CDR3 is TGTGCCAGCAGGCTATCATCGGGACAGTTTTTTGAGCAGTACTTC.

The gene calls are TRBV2 and TRBJ2-1; 9 bases agree with TRBD1. The CDR3 runs to 16 residues. V lost 6 bases, J lost 0 bases, and 6 bases stayed unmatched. Germline CDR1 reads SNHLY; CDR2 reads FYNNEI. CDR3 in amino acids: CASSGDRASSYNEQFF. CDR3 sequence (DNA): TGTGCCAGCAGCGGGGACAGGGCGAGCTCCTACAATGAGCAGTTCTTC.

Only one count was recorded for this clone. V gene TRBV29-1 combines with J gene TRBJ2-2; 9 bases fit TRBD2. V trimming: 6 bases; J trimming: 1 base; junction bases outside the gene matches: 3. CDR1 and CDR2 from the germline V gene are SQVTM and ANQGSEA. This CDR3 has 14 amino acids. CDR3 sequence: CSVFSGGNTGELFF. The DNA for the CDR3 is TGCAGCGTCTTTAGCGGGGGGAACACCGGGGAGCTGTTTTTT.

This clone has only one observation. The genes are TRBV19 and TRBJ1-6, with D possibly matching TRBD1 (5 bases). The CDR3 covers 16 residues. Trimming cost V 0 bases and J 7 bases, with 13 bases left between them. The germline V gene has CDR1 LNHDA and CDR2 SQIVND (reference sequence). The CDR3 here is CASSIDGDRLNSPLHF. CDR3 coding DNA: TGTGCCAGTAGTATAGATGGTGACAGACTCAATTCACCCCTCCACTTT.

V and J are TRBV5-6 and TRBJ2-7; possible D gene TRBD1, 5 bases. The length of the CDR3 is 14 residues. Per the germline V gene, CDR1 is SGHDT and CDR2 is YYEEEE. Trimming shortened V by 4 bases and J by 1 base, and 12 bases separated the two germline ends. This CDR3 is CASSPRRQSYEQYF. In DNA form, the CDR3 reads TGTGCCAGCAGCCCCCGCCGACAGTCCTACGAGCAGTACTTC.

The chain joins TRBV12-5 to TRBJ2-1; D uncertain. Germline values: CDR1 LGHNT, CDR2 FRNRAP. The CDR3 extends over 13 amino acids. V was cut by 0 bases and J by 8 bases, with 8 bases left in between. CDR3 nucleotide sequence: TGTGCTAGTGGTTTGGTATTAGGAGATGAGCAGTTCTTC. Its protein product is CASGLVLGDEQFF.

The V call is TRBV28, the J call TRBJ1-2, with 7 bases fitting TRBD1. The junction had 4 bases not matched to a gene; V was cut back by 5 bases and J by 4 bases. This CDR3 comprises 13 residues. The germline gives CDR1 MDHEN, CDR2 SYDVKM. The CDR3 DNA sequence: TGTGCCAGCAGTATTGACAGGGTCTATGGCTACACCTTC. Residues: CASSIDRVYGYTF.

The chain joins TRBV9 to TRBJ2-7; 7 bases are shared with TRBD1. The V gene end was trimmed by 3 bases and the J gene end by 0 bases; junction bases not matched to a gene: 9. The length of the CDR3 is 16 residues. The germline gives CDR1 SGDLS, CDR2 YYNGEE. The CDR3 nucleotides read TGTGCCAGCAGCGCCCCGACAGGGCCCAACTCCTACGAGCAGTACTTC. It specifies CASSAPTGPNSYEQYF.